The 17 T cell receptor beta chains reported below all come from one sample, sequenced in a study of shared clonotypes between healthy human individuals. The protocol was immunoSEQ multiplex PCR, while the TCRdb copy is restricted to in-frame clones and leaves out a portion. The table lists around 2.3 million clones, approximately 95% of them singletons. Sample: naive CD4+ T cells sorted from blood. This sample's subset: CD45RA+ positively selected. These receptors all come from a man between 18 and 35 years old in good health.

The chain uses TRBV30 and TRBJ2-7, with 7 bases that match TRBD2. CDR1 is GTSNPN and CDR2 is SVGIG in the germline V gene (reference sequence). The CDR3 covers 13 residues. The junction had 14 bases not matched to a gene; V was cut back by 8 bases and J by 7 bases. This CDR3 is CARIGEGTREQYF. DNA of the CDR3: TGTGCCCGAATAGGGGAGGGGACGAGAGAGCAGTACTTC.

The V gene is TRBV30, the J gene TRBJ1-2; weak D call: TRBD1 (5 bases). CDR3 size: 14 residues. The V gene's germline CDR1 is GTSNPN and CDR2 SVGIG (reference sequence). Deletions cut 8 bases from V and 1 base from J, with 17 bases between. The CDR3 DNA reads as TGTGCCCAACTACGACGGGGCCTTAACTATGGCTACACCTTC. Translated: CAQLRRGLNYGYTF.

CDR3 nucleotide sequence: TGCGCCAGCAGCCCGGGATCAAGCGGGGGGAACGAGCAGTACTTC. The encoded protein is CASSPGSSGGNEQYF. The chain has TRBV5-1 and TRBJ2-7, with 9 bases identical to TRBD2. V shed 4 bases, J shed 5 bases, and the junction held 10 bases outside the gene matches. The V gene's germline CDR1 is SGHRS and CDR2 YFSETQ. The CDR3 spans 15 residues.

CDR3 in amino acids: CASSQERFTLYEQYF. In DNA, the CDR3 is TGCGCCAGCAGCCAAGAACGATTTACCCTTTACGAGCAGTACTTC. V usage is TRBV4-1 and J usage is TRBJ2-7; no reliable D call. V was pared by 0 bases and J by 4 bases, with 13 bases between. CDR1 is MGHRA and CDR2 is YSYEKL in the germline V gene. CDR3 length: 15 residues.

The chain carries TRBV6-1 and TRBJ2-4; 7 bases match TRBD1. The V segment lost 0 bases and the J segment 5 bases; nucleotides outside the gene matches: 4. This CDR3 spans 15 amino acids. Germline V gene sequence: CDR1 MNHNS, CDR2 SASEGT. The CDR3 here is CASSEATGWENIQYF. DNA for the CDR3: TGTGCCAGCAGTGAAGCGACAGGGTGGGAAAACATTCAGTACTTC.

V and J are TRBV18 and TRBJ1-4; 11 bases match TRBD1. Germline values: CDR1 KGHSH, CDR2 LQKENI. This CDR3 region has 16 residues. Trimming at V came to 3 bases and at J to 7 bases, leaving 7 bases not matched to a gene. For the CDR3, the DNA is TGTGCCAGCTCACCGCGGACAGGGGGCGACCGTGAAAAACTGTTTTTT. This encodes CASSPRTGGDREKLFF.

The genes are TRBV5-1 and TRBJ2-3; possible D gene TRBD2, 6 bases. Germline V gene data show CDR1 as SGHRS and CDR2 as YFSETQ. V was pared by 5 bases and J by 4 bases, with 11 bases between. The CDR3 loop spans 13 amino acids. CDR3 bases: TGCGCCAGCAGGGCGGGAACGGCAGATACGCAGTATTTT. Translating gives CASRAGTADTQYF.

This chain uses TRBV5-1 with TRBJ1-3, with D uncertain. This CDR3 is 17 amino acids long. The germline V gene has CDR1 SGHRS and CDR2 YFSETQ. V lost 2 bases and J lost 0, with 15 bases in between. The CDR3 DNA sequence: TGCGCCAGCAGCTTCAGTCGTCTTGTGGTCTCTGGAAACACCATATATTTT. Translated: CASSFSRLVVSGNTIYF. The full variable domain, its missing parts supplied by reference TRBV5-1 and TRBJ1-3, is KAGVTQTPRYLIKTRGQQVTLSCSPISGHRSVSWYQQTPGQGLQFLFEYFSETQRNKGNFPGRFSGRQFSNSRSEMNVSTLELGDSALYLCASSFSRLVVSGNTIYFGEGSWLTVV.

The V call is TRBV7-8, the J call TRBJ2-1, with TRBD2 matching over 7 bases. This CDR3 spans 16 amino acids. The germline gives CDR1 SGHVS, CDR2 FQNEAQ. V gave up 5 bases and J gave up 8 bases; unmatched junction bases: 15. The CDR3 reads CASSPERLAPGDEQFF. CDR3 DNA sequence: TGTGCCAGCAGCCCTGAGCGACTAGCCCCGGGGGATGAGCAGTTCTTC. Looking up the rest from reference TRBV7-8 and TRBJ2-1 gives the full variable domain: GAGVSQSPRYKVAKRGQDVALRCDPISGHVSLFWYQQALGQGPEFLTYFQNEAQLDKSGLPSDRFFAERPEGSVSTLKIQRTQQEDSAVYLCASSPERLAPGDEQFFGPGTRLTVL.

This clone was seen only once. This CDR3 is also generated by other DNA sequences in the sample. CDR3 residues: CASSVTGGRETQYF. CDR3 nucleotides: TGTGCCAGCAGCGTCACAGGGGGCCGGGAGACCCAGTACTTC. The rearrangement links TRBV6-1 to TRBJ2-5, with TRBD1 matching over 9 bases. The ends lost 6 bases at V and 5 bases at J; junction bases unmatched: 7. This CDR3 contains 14 residues. CDR1 is MNHNS and CDR2 is SASEGT in the germline V gene.

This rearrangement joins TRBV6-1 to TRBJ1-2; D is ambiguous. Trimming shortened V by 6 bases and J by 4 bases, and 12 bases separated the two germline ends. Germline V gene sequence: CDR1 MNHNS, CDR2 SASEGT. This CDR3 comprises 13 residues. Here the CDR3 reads CASRKQLLYGYTF. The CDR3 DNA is TGTGCCAGCAGGAAACAGCTACTCTATGGCTACACCTTC.

Written as DNA, the CDR3 is TGTGCCAGCAGTAAGACCTACACAGATACGCAGTATTTT. This codes for CASSKTYTDTQYF. The rearrangement links TRBV6-1 to TRBJ2-3; D not certain. The V end was cut by 5 bases, the J end by 2 bases, with 8 bases between. The CDR3 has 13 residues. Germline V gene data show CDR1 as MNHNS and CDR2 as SASEGT.

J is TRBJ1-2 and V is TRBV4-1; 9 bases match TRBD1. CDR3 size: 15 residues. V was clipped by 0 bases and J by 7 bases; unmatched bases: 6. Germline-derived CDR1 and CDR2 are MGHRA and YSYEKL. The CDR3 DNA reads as TGCGCCAGCAGCCAAGATCTACAGGGGGCGGGTGGCTACACCTTC. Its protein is CASSQDLQGAGGYTF.

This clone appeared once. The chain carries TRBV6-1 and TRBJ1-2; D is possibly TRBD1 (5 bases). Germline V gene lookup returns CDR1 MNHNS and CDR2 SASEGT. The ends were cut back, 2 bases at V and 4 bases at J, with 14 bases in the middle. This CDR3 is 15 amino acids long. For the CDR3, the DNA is TGTGCCAGCAGTGAAACGGGGCGTCAATCCTATGGCTACACCTTC. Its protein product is CASSETGRQSYGYTF.

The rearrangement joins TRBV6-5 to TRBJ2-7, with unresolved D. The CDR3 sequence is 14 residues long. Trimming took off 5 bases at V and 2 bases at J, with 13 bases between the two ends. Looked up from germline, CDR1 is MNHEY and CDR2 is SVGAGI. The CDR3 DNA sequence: TGTGCCAGCAGTGAGCGAGGCCGGGCCTACGAGCAGTACTTC. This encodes CASSERGRAYEQYF.

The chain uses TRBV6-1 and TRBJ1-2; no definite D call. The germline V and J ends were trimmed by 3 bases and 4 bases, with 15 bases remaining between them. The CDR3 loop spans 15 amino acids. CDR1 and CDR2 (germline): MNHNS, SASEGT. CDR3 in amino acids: CASSDTGGLPYGYTF. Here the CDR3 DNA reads TGTGCCAGCAGTGACACGGGAGGGCTTCCCTATGGCTACACCTTC.

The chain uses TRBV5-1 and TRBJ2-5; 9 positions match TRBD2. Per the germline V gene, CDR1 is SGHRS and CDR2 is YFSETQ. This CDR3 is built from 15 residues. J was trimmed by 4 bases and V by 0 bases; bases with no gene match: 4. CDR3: CASSLGVAGVETQYF. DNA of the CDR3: TGCGCCAGCAGCTTGGGAGTAGCGGGAGTAGAGACCCAGTACTTC.